This T cell receptor beta chain was sequenced during a study of blood T cell repertoires in COVID-19 (dated by TCRdb to about 2020). Context from the whole study: Samples from collaborators originated in the United States, Italy and Spain and spanned both the acute and convalescent phases of COVID-19. The material from the prospective study consisted of cDNA or gDNA derived from T cells, B-cell-depleted T cells, or PBMCs. Deeply sampled blood TCRbeta repertoires from subjects exposed to, actively infected with, or recovered from COVID-19 were included in the dataset. The repertoires were released in a freely available public database meant as a resource for research on the immune response to SARS-CoV-2. Samples were obtained from the ongoing ImmuneRACE study (first 160 participants) and from roughly 1,300 subjects provided by 6 global collaborators. A de-identified subject ID, COVID-19 status, age in years and sex were almost always included in the sample metadata. Where available, HLA class I and class II types were taken from metadata supplied by the sample provider and were not determined by assay-based typing.

About this clone: Its antigen remains undetermined. There are no base qualities to consult, and no much larger clone falls within one base.

TCRbeta CDR3 regions were amplified from genomic DNA by means of the immunoSEQ Assay, a bias-controlled multiplex PCR. The paper's processing steps were these. Nucleated cell counts per sample were estimated from amplification of reference gene primers within the assay. To quantify the absolute abundance of each unique TCRbeta CDR3 rearrangement, sequence reads were collapsed and filtered. Productive Simpson clonality was computed per sample as the square root of Simpson's diversity index over productive rearrangements. The clones in this table, taken by TCRdb from immuneACCESS, are in-frame only. Not every clone is retained; where verified, under half of the shortfall comes from an unresolved V gene, and the cause of the rest is unknown. Clonal size and the V and J genes are those of that table, whereas D and trimming came from the DNA. Counted in this sample were about 260,000 clones; around 90% of them appeared once. The ten largest clones represent around 0.7% of the sample.

Collaborating institutions collected whole blood in K2EDTA tubes following their own protocols. For TCRbeta analysis, collaborators shipped samples in one of three forms: frozen whole blood, isolated PBMCs, or DNA extracted from either of those sample types. CDR1 and CDR2, per the germline V gene (reference sequence), are GTSNPN and SVGIG. Trimming leaves V shorter by 2 bases and J shorter by 5 bases, with the junction holding 4 bases beyond the gene matches. From the cysteine through the phenylalanine, the CDR3 covers 14 amino acids. Here the CDR3 DNA is all that survives: 42 bases in frame from base 1. Overall study results and their limits: The quantity of clinical and demographic metadata differed by source and by participant and was supplied without curation.

The source is a human donor in a cohort sampled during active COVID-19. The chain links TRBV30 with TRBJ2-5; 11 of the junction bases match TRBD2. The sequencing input was peripheral blood. The CDR3 in this case is CAWSPIAGGETQYF. The bases read TGTGCCTGGAGTCCCATAGCGGGGGGGGAGACCCAGTACTTC.